The 11 T cell receptor beta chains in this list originate from one sample, sequenced in a study of identical twins. A single record per CDR3 protein comes from TCRdb applying MiXCR to the 5' RACE reads. Among 700,000 or so distinct CDR3 sequences listed, roughly 8% were seen once. Another study also made use of these data, one on yellow fever vaccine responses in identical twins.

The sequencing sample was made of PBMCs. These receptors were obtained from a young woman in good health.

The chain's CDR3 is CASSQTQGSGETQYF. The DNA of the CDR3 is TGTGCCAGCAGTCAGACACAGGGGAGCGGAGAGACCCAGTACTTC. This chain links TRBV27 with TRBJ2-5; 7 nucleotides agree with TRBD1. The V gene's germline CDR1 is MNHEY and CDR2 SMNVEV (reference sequence). Losses at the gene ends were 5 bases for V and 4 bases for J; bases not matched to a gene: 10. The CDR3 loop spans 15 amino acids.

Of note for this clonotype: At one end the junction does not follow the germline gene, possibly because of a read error. This chain joins TRBV7-7 and TRBJ2-5; 7 positions agree with TRBD1. The CDR3 consists of 14 residues. Germline loops: CDR1 SSHAT, CDR2 FNYEAQ (reference sequence). The CDR3 nucleotides are TGTGCTAGCAGCTTGGGACAGTCAGGGGAGACCCAGTACTTC. Its translation is CASSLGQSGETQYF.

This clonotype was detected a few times. The genes are TRBV20-1 and TRBJ2-6; D gene ambiguous. This CDR3 is 13 amino acids long. Trimming removed 5 bases from V and 2 bases from J, with 7 bases in between. Looked up from germline, CDR1 is DFQATT and CDR2 is SNEGSKA (reference sequence). CDR3 loop: CSALRPGANVLTF. The CDR3, as DNA: TGCAGTGCTCTCAGACCTGGGGCCAACGTCCTGACTTTC.

In this sample, this clonotype turned up many times. The chain uses TRBV6-1 and TRBJ2-7, with 9 bases fitting TRBD1. Germline assignment: CDR1 MNHNS and CDR2 SASEGT. The CDR3 loop spans 15 amino acids. With V trimmed by 6 bases and J by 0 bases, 6 bases remained unmatched. For the CDR3, the DNA is TGTGCCAGCAGAAATGAGACAGGGGGCTCCTACGAGCAGTACTTC. Translated: CASRNETGGSYEQYF.

The chain uses TRBV15 and TRBJ2-5, with D unclear. This CDR3 has 12 residues. The V and J ends lost 2 bases and 5 bases respectively, with 6 bases between them. The germline gives CDR1 LNHNV, CDR2 YYDKDF (reference sequence). The CDR3 bases are TGTGCCACCAGCAGACCGTGGGAGACCCAGTACTTC. Protein product: CATSRPWETQYF.

The chain is built from TRBV27 and TRBJ1-4; 9 nucleotides agree with TRBD1. Per the germline V gene, CDR1 is MNHEY and CDR2 is SMNVEV (reference sequence). This CDR3 is built from 15 residues. The V and J ends lost 0 bases and 7 bases, in that order; junction bases with no gene match: 3. The CDR3 sequence is CASSLSGTGSEKLFF. The CDR3 coding sequence is TGTGCCAGCAGTTTATCCGGGACAGGGTCTGAAAAACTGTTTTTT.

This clonotype was detected only a few times. This sequence joins TRBV15 and TRBJ2-1; 10 bases agree with TRBD2. The CDR3 has 21 residues. Trimming at V came to 6 bases and at J to 0 bases, leaving 20 bases not matched to a gene. CDR1 is LNHNV and CDR2 is YYDKDF in the germline V gene (reference sequence). The CDR3 bases are TGTGCCACCAGTAAAGATCCGGGACTAGCGAGTTGGACCCGCTCCTACAATGAGCAGTTCTTC. Translated: CATSKDPGLASWTRSYNEQFF.

This clonotype has a handful of counts. The V gene is TRBV11-3, the J gene TRBJ2-7, with D maybe TRBD2 (6 bases). The CDR3 runs 13 residues. V gave up 5 bases and J gave up 2 bases, with 10 bases separating them. Germline-derived CDR1 and CDR2 are SGHNT and YENEEA. The CDR3 region is CASSRAGAYEQYF. In DNA, the CDR3 is TGTGCCAGCAGCCGAGCGGGCGCCTACGAGCAGTACTTC.

This sequence joins TRBV7-2 and TRBJ2-7, with 7 bases matching TRBD2. V trimming: 4 bases; J trimming: 5 bases; junction bases outside the gene matches: 11. Germline loops: CDR1 SGHTA, CDR2 FQGNSA. The CDR3 length is 15 residues. The CDR3 spells CASSSKGGLGHEQYF. The DNA of the CDR3 is TGTGCCAGCAGCTCTAAGGGAGGACTAGGCCACGAGCAGTACTTC. Combining the CDR3 with reference TRBV7-2 and TRBJ2-7 gives the whole variable domain GAGVSQSPSNKVTEKGKDVELRCDPISGHTALYWYRQSLGQGLEFLIYFQGNSAPDKSGLPSDRFSAERTGGSVSTLTIQRTQQEDSAVYLCASSSKGGLGHEQYFGPGTRLTVT.

This clonotype was counted ten times or more. The chain links TRBV7-9 to TRBJ2-1; 10 bases are shared with TRBD1. The CDR3 totals 16 residues. Germline V CDR1 and CDR2: SEHNR, FQNEAQ (reference sequence). The ends lost 6 bases at V and 7 bases at J; junction bases unmatched: 12. This CDR3 is CASSLEGQGPGNEQFF. CDR3 sequence (DNA): TGTGCCAGCAGTCTCGAGGGACAGGGGCCGGGGAATGAGCAGTTCTTC.

This clonotype was found a few times. The chain joins TRBV12-3 or TRBV12-4 to TRBJ1-4; no definite D call. This CDR3 spans 14 amino acids. Trimming removed 8 bases from V and 3 bases from J, with 13 bases in between. The CDR3 nucleotides read TGTGCCAGCCGCAGACGGACGGCTAATGAAAAACTGTTTTTT. Translated: CASRRRTANEKLFF.